Listed here are 32 T cell receptor beta chains from one sample, sequenced in a study of cytomegalovirus exposure and HLA in healthy donors. The PCR made use of 60 Vbeta and 13 Jbeta primers. The data were produced by immunoSEQ multiplex PCR, yet TCRdb's version contains in-frame clones alone and is incomplete. Of fewer than 180,000 clones listed, approximately 85% are singletons. Sequenced material: PBMCs. The receptors here all came from a man between 45 and 60 years old in good health and CMV-seropositive.

The chain combines TRBV5-1 with TRBJ2-5, with TRBD2 identical over 9 bases. Germline CDR1 SGHRS, CDR2 YFSETQ. The CDR3 runs to 15 residues. The V and J ends lost 1 base and 5 bases, in that order; junction bases with no gene match: 6. The CDR3 DNA reads TGCGCCAGCAGCTTGTTAGCGGGAGTCTGGGAGACCCAGTACTTC. This gives the protein CASSLLAGVWETQYF.

V gene TRBV11-1 combines with J gene TRBJ2-7; the D is unclear. Trimming stripped 1 base from V and 2 bases from J, with 6 bases between. The germline V gene encodes CDR1 SGHAT and CDR2 FQDESV (reference sequence). The CDR3 runs 13 residues. CDR3 bases: TGTGCCAGCAGCTTAGGAGTGGCCTACGAGCAGTACTTC. It yields the protein CASSLGVAYEQYF.

This rearrangement joins TRBV28 to TRBJ1-1; D gene ambiguous. Per the germline V gene, CDR1 is MDHEN and CDR2 is SYDVKM. The CDR3 loop spans 12 amino acids. V was cut by 5 bases and J by 11 bases, with 15 bases left in between. The DNA of the CDR3 is TGTGCCAGCAGTGACCAGACAAGAACGGCTTTCTTT. It is translated as CASSDQTRTAFF. Drawing the rest from reference TRBV28 and TRBJ1-1, the complete variable domain is DVKVTQSSRYLVKRTGEKVFLECVQDMDHENMFWYRQDPGLGLRLIYFSYDVKMKEKGDIPEGYSVSREKKERFSLILESASTNQTSMYLCASSDQTRTAFFGQGTRLTVV.

The chain combines TRBV30 with TRBJ1-5, with D possibly matching TRBD1 (5 bases). The V end lost 6 bases, the J end lost 1 base, and 10 bases lay between the germline ends. This CDR3 is 13 amino acids long. Germline CDR1 is GTSNPN and CDR2 is SVGIG (reference sequence). The CDR3 sequence is CACAGKSNQPQHF. The DNA of the CDR3 is TGTGCCTGTGCAGGGAAGAGCAATCAGCCCCAGCATTTT.

This clone has only a few counts. The chain recombines TRBV10-3 with TRBJ1-3; TRBD1 aligns across 7 bases. V lost 6 bases and J lost 2; bases outside the gene matches: 7. This CDR3 contains 15 residues. CDR1 is ENHRY and CDR2 is SYGVKD in the germline V gene. Here the CDR3 reads CAIRNTGTAGNTIYF. Written as DNA, the CDR3 is TGTGCCATCAGAAATACCGGGACAGCTGGAAACACCATATATTTT.

This sequence joins TRBV7-2 and TRBJ2-5; TRBD2 agrees at 7 bases. In germline, CDR1 is SGHTA, CDR2 FQGNSA. The CDR3 is made up of 14 amino acids. Trimming took 0 bases from V and 5 from J; bases not matched to a gene: 3. The DNA for the CDR3 is TGTGCCAGCAGCTTAGCGGGAGGGTATGAGACCCAGTACTTC. Encoded protein: CASSLAGGYETQYF.

The V call is TRBV30, the J call TRBJ1-6, with D possibly TRBD1 on 5 matching bases. Germline V gene lookup returns CDR1 GTSNPN and CDR2 SVGIG (reference sequence). Trimming pared 0 bases from V and 9 bases from J, leaving 15 bases between. The CDR3 covers 15 residues. The CDR3 sequence: CAWSVIRSGGSPLHF. Written as DNA, the CDR3 is TGTGCCTGGAGTGTAATCCGGAGCGGGGGTTCACCCCTCCACTTT.

The V call is TRBV7-2, the J call TRBJ2-7, with TRBD2 matching over 13 bases. Germline lookup yields CDR1 SGHTA and CDR2 FQGNSA. There are 18 residues in the CDR3. The junction had 10 bases not matched to a gene; V was cut back by 5 bases and J by 0 bases. As DNA, the CDR3 is TGTGCCAGCAGCCGGACTAGCGGGAGAGGGCCCCGCTCCTACGAGCAGTACTTC. Its protein product is CASSRTSGRGPRSYEQYF.

This clone was detected only a few times. Here the CDR3 DNA reads TGTGCCAGCAGTGCGGAGAGTACGCAGTATTTT. Translating gives CASSAESTQYF. The chain is built from TRBV2 and TRBJ2-3; D remains ambiguous. Looked up from germline, CDR1 is SNHLY and CDR2 is FYNNEI. The length of the CDR3 is 11 residues. V was cut by 4 bases and J by 8 bases, with 7 bases left in between.

The chain carries TRBV5-1 and TRBJ2-1, with 10 bases aligning to TRBD2. The J segment lost 4 bases and the V segment lost 4 bases, leaving 5 bases of the junction unmatched. Germline loops: CDR1 SGHRS, CDR2 YFSETQ. This CDR3 is built from 15 residues. The CDR3 loop is CASSDGLADYNEQFF. The CDR3 DNA reads as TGCGCCAGCAGCGACGGACTAGCGGATTACAATGAGCAGTTCTTC.

The V and J genes are TRBV7-9 and TRBJ2-7; D is perhaps TRBD1 (6 bases). This CDR3 has 15 amino acids. The V gene's germline CDR1 is SEHNR and CDR2 FQNEAQ (reference sequence). V was pared by 2 bases and J by 0 bases, with 11 bases between. CDR3 sequence: CASSLMEGGSYEQYF. As DNA, the CDR3 is TGTGCCAGCAGCTTAATGGAAGGGGGCTCCTACGAGCAGTACTTC.

The sample holds one count of this clone. The CDR3 loop reads CSVELGQHLPAAFF. The CDR3 nucleotides are TGCAGCGTTGAGTTAGGACAGCACCTACCGGCGGCTTTCTTT. The rearrangement joins TRBV29-1 to TRBJ1-1; a possible D gene is TRBD1 (6 bases). CDR3 length: 14 amino acids. The germline V and J ends were trimmed by 3 bases and 11 bases, with 22 bases remaining between them. The germline V gene has CDR1 SQVTM and CDR2 ANQGSEA.

This clone appeared a single time. The chain has TRBV14 and TRBJ2-2, with 7 bases fitting TRBD1. The CDR3 is 19 amino acids. Trimming took 4 bases from V and 2 from J; bases not matched to a gene: 16. Germline CDR1 is SGHDN and CDR2 is FVKESK. CDR3 sequence: CASSPYRDRLKYNTGELFF. CDR3 nucleotides: TGTGCCAGCAGCCCCTACCGGGACAGACTGAAATATAACACCGGGGAGCTGTTTTTT.

A few counts support this clone. V and J are TRBV29-1 and TRBJ2-3; 7 positions agree with TRBD1. Germline trimming cut 7 bases from V and 2 bases from J; bases unmatched to any gene: 3. CDR1 and CDR2 (germline): SQVTM, ANQGSEA. The CDR3 sequence is 12 residues long. The CDR3 DNA reads as TGCAGCGCGGGGACAGCCACAGATACGCAGTATTTT. Translated, it gives CSAGTATDTQYF.

The V gene is TRBV6-1, the J gene TRBJ1-3; TRBD1 matches 8 bases. The V gene end was trimmed by 8 bases and the J gene end by 3 bases; junction bases not matched to a gene: 6. CDR3 size: 14 residues. Per the germline V gene, CDR1 is MNHNS and CDR2 is SASEGT. CDR3 residues: CASSRGQGGNTIYF. CDR3 nucleotides: TGTGCCAGCTCCAGGGGGCAGGGTGGAAACACCATATATTTT.

This clone was seen only a few times. J is TRBJ1-2 and V is TRBV29-1; D is unresolved. CDR3 length equals 12 residues. The V gene lost 7 bases and the J gene lost 3 bases, with 12 bases spanning the gap. Germline CDR1 and CDR2: SQVTM and ANQGSEA. CDR3 coding DNA: TGCAGCGCCGAAACAGAAGACTATGGCTACACCTTC. Its protein product is CSAETEDYGYTF.

The chain joins TRBV27 to TRBJ1-4; 8 nucleotides align to TRBD1. The germline V gene has CDR1 MNHEY and CDR2 SMNVEV (reference sequence). J gave up 5 bases and V 3 bases, and 8 bases lay outside the gene matches. There are 16 residues in the CDR3. CDR3 in DNA: TGTGCCAGCAGTTTGAACCCACAGGGGGTAAATGAAAAACTGTTTTTT. Amino acid sequence: CASSLNPQGVNEKLFF.

V gene TRBV6-1 combines with J gene TRBJ2-3; tentative D call: TRBD2 (5 bases). V shed 6 bases and J shed 2 bases, with 12 bases lying between them. The V gene's germline CDR1 is MNHNS and CDR2 SASEGT. The CDR3 extends over 14 amino acids. This CDR3 is CASREALVTDTQYF. The CDR3, as DNA: TGTGCCAGCAGGGAGGCGTTAGTCACAGATACGCAGTATTTT.

DNA of the CDR3: TGCGCCAGCAGCTTGCTCTCAGGGTCGATCTACGAGCAGTACTTC. Translation: CASSLLSGSIYEQYF. The J gene is TRBJ2-7, the V gene TRBV5-1; D is perhaps TRBD1 (5 bases). V gave up 1 base and J gave up 3 bases, with 14 bases separating them. The CDR3 has 15 residues. Germline V gene lookup returns CDR1 SGHRS and CDR2 YFSETQ.

The chain has TRBV5-1 and TRBJ2-3; weak D call: TRBD2 (6 bases). V was trimmed by 5 bases and J by 5 bases, leaving 15 bases between them. The germline gives CDR1 SGHRS, CDR2 YFSETQ. This CDR3 has 14 amino acids. The chain's CDR3 is CASSPLSGRDTQYF. The CDR3 bases are TGCGCCAGCAGTCCACTTAGCGGTCGAGATACGCAGTATTTT.

This clone is a singleton in its sample. The rearrangement links TRBV5-6 to TRBJ2-6; 9 bases agree with TRBD1. There are 19 residues in the CDR3. With V trimmed by 2 bases and J by 0 bases, 9 bases remained unmatched. Germline V gene lookup returns CDR1 SGHDT and CDR2 YYEEEE. CDR3 sequence (DNA): TGTGCCAGCAGCTTAACAGCGGGACAGGGTGTCTCTGGGGCCAACGTCCTGACTTTC. Amino acid sequence: CASSLTAGQGVSGANVLTF.

The sample holds a few counts of this clone. The chain links TRBV6-1 to TRBJ1-2; no clear D. CDR3 length: 13 residues. Looked up from germline, CDR1 is MNHNS and CDR2 is SASEGT. With 1 base removed from V and 3 bases from J, the gap between germline ends came to 6 bases. The CDR3 protein is CASSEVPHYGYTF. Here the CDR3 DNA reads TGTGCCAGCAGTGAAGTTCCTCACTATGGCTACACCTTC.

In this sample, this clone turned up a few times. This chain connects TRBV5-4 to TRBJ2-2; 11 nucleotides match TRBD1. J gave up 5 bases and V 2 bases, and 2 bases lay outside the gene matches. Germline CDR1 is SGHNT and CDR2 is YYREEE (reference sequence). CDR3 length: 15 residues. The CDR3: CASSFWDRGTGELFF. The CDR3 DNA follows: TGTGCCAGCAGCTTTTGGGACAGGGGGACCGGGGAGCTGTTTTTT.

The chain links TRBV16 to TRBJ1-5; perhaps TRBD1 as D (6 bases). CDR3 length: 15 residues. Germline V lookup: CDR1 KGHSY, CDR2 FQNENV. V lost 1 base and J lost 5, with 12 bases in between. CDR3 nucleotide sequence: TGTGCCAGCAGCCAATGGGCCAGGGGTCATCAGCCCCAGCATTTT. Its translation: CASSQWARGHQPQHF.

In the case of this clone: Other DNA sequences in the sample encode the same CDR3. This chain links TRBV5-1 with TRBJ2-5; D possibly corresponds to TRBD2 (6 bases). The V end was cut by 0 bases, the J end by 3 bases, with 12 bases between. The CDR3 spans 15 residues. The germline V gene has CDR1 SGHRS and CDR2 YFSETQ. The CDR3: CASSLAGTAEETQYF. The CDR3 DNA is TGCGCCAGCAGCTTGGCCGGGACTGCCGAAGAGACCCAGTACTTC.

In this sample, this clone turned up a few times. This chain connects TRBV5-4 to TRBJ2-5, with 9 bases that match TRBD1. The junction had 5 bases not matched to a gene; V was cut back by 0 bases and J by 2 bases. CDR1 is SGHNT and CDR2 is YYREEE in the germline V gene (reference sequence). The CDR3 runs 16 residues. As DNA, the CDR3 is TGTGCCAGCAGCTTGGAGTCGACAGGGGGTCAAGAGACCCAGTACTTC. It codes for CASSLESTGGQETQYF.

The genes are TRBV5-1 and TRBJ2-3; TRBD2 might be the D (6 bases). Germline V gene lookup returns CDR1 SGHRS and CDR2 YFSETQ. The CDR3 length is 17 residues. V was pared by 0 bases and J by 2 bases, with 16 bases between. The DNA of the CDR3 is TGCGCCAGCAGCTTGGCCTTTGGAAGCGGGTCCACAGATACGCAGTATTTT. Amino acid sequence: CASSLAFGSGSTDTQYF.

The chain employs TRBV10-3 and TRBJ2-3; perhaps TRBD1 as D (6 bases). The germline V gene has CDR1 ENHRY and CDR2 SYGVKD. The CDR3 is made up of 13 amino acids. Trimming removed 0 bases at V and 9 bases at J, with 10 bases between. CDR3 in DNA: TGTGCCATCAGTGAGTCCAACAGGGACACGCAGTATTTT. Its protein product is CAISESNRDTQYF.

The V gene is TRBV6-5, the J gene TRBJ2-5, with 9 positions matching TRBD2. The V segment lost 2 bases and the J segment 5 bases; nucleotides outside the gene matches: 9. This CDR3 spans 16 amino acids. CDR1 MNHEY and CDR2 SVGAGI come from the germline V gene. CDR3 DNA: TGTGCCAGCAGTTACCGCCGGACTAGCGCGAGGGAGACCCAGTACTTC. Amino acids: CASSYRRTSARETQYF.

This rearrangement joins TRBV7-8 to TRBJ1-2; 7 bases map to TRBD1. The germline gives CDR1 SGHVS, CDR2 FQNEAQ. The CDR3 is made up of 14 amino acids. Trimming at V came to 5 bases and at J to 6 bases, leaving 9 bases not matched to a gene. CDR3 protein: CASSIDRVGDGYTF. CDR3 bases: TGTGCCAGCAGCATAGACAGGGTGGGTGATGGCTACACCTTC. Using reference TRBV7-8 and TRBJ1-2 for the parts outside the CDR3, the full variable domain is GAGVSQSPRYKVAKRGQDVALRCDPISGHVSLFWYQQALGQGPEFLTYFQNEAQLDKSGLPSDRFFAERPEGSVSTLKIQRTQQEDSAVYLCASSIDRVGDGYTFGSGTRLTVV.

The V gene is TRBV5-1, the J gene TRBJ2-3, with TRBD2 matching over 14 bases. The CDR3 runs to 17 residues. CDR1 is SGHRS, CDR2 YFSETQ, per germline. Trimming cost V 2 bases and J 4 bases; bases outside gene matches: 6. For the CDR3, the DNA is TGCGCCAGCAGCTTCTCCGGGACTAGCGGGAGATCAGATACGCAGTATTTT. Translating it yields CASSFSGTSGRSDTQYF.

As to this clone: Sequence at one end of the junction differs from germline and may be a read error. Other DNA sequences of this sample code for an identical CDR3. The J gene is TRBJ1-6, the V gene TRBV9; unclear D gene. The CDR3 length is 13 residues. Germline V CDR1 and CDR2: SGDLS, YYNGEE. The DNA of the CDR3 is TGTGCCAGCACCCGCACTCATAATTCGCCCCTCCACTTT. Translation gives CASTRTHNSPLHF. Looking up the rest from reference TRBV9 and TRBJ1-6 gives the full variable domain: DSGVTQTPKHLITATGQRVTLRCSPRSGDLSVYWYQQSLDQGLQFLIQYYNGEERAKGNILERFSAQQFPDLHSELNLSSLELGDSALYFCASTRTHNSPLHFGNGTRLTVT.